This entry lists 5 T cell receptor beta chains sequenced from one sample in a study of blood T cell repertoires in COVID-19. Using immunoSEQ multiplex PCR, the repertoire was profiled, and TCRdb retains in-frame clones only, with some absent. Of around 200,000 clones in the sample, 88% are singletons; the top ten hold approximately 1.1%. The sequencing input was peripheral blood. Receptor source: a man aged 25-45 years with acute or convalescent COVID-19.

The genes are TRBV6-5 and TRBJ1-2, with D perhaps matching TRBD1 (6 bases). CDR3 length: 13 residues. The germline V and J ends were trimmed by 1 base and 8 bases, with 11 bases remaining between them. CDR1 is MNHEY, CDR2 SVGAGI, per germline. The CDR3, as DNA: TGTGCCAGCAGTTACTATCCGGGACAAGGCTACACCTTC. Its protein product is CASSYYPGQGYTF.

The V call is TRBV21-1, the J call TRBJ2-1; the tabulated D call, TRBD1, remains unverified against the DNA. TRBV21-1 is noted as a pseudogene. The CDR3 runs 18 residues. For the CDR3, the DNA is TGTGCCAGCAGCAAAGCCGACCGACAGGCCCAATTTAGGGATGAGCAGTTCTTC. It translates to CASSKADRQAQFRDEQFF.

This clone was recorded once. The rearrangement joins TRBV29-1 to TRBJ1-1; perhaps TRBD1 as D (6 bases). Trimming stripped 0 bases from V and 2 bases from J, with 16 bases between. CDR1 is SQVTM, CDR2 ANQGSEA, per germline. The CDR3 totals 16 residues. Here the CDR3 DNA reads TGCAGCGTTGAAGAAGGGGGTCGGAGACTTAACACTGAAGCTTTCTTT. As protein: CSVEEGGRRLNTEAFF.

The chain has TRBV5-8 and TRBJ2-7; 8 bases match TRBD2. Trimming at V came to 0 bases and at J to 1 base, leaving 9 bases not matched to a gene. Germline CDR1 reads SGHTS; CDR2 reads YDEGEE. This CDR3 contains 17 residues. CDR3 region: CASSLGASGSPSYEQYF. DNA for the CDR3: TGTGCCAGCAGCTTGGGTGCAAGCGGGAGCCCTTCCTACGAGCAGTACTTC.

This chain uses TRBV11-2 with TRBJ2-7; D might be TRBD2 (5 bases). The germline V gene has CDR1 SGHAT and CDR2 FQNNGV. The V gene lost 0 bases and the J gene lost 5 bases, with 20 bases spanning the gap. The CDR3 has 17 residues. In DNA form, the CDR3 reads TGTGCCAGCAGCTTAGATTGGAAGCGGTCAAAAATCCACGAGCAGTACTTC. The encoded protein is CASSLDWKRSKIHEQYF. Full variable domain (rest looked up from reference TRBV11-2 and TRBJ2-7): EAGVAQSPRYKIIEKRQSVAFWCNPISGHATLYWYQQILGQGPKLLIQFQNNGVVDDSQLPKDRFSAERLKGVDSTLKIQPAKLEDSAVYLCASSLDWKRSKIHEQYFGPGTRLTVT.